The 29 T cell receptor beta chains below were found in one sample sequenced in a study of blood T cells in healthy people across ages. A second PCR of roughly 7 to 11 cycles used a sample-barcoded 5' primer and a J-beta primer mix. TCRdb re-analysed the 5' RACE reads in MiXCR, keeping a single row per CDR3 protein. The sample has around 1,900,000 distinct CDR3 sequences; around 40% are singletons. Material for sequencing was blood. All receptors come from a human donor in good health.

This sequence joins TRBV4-1 and TRBJ2-3, with D uncertain. Germline CDR1 and CDR2: MGHRA and YSYEKL. V was cut by 4 bases and J by 1 base, with 15 bases left in between. The CDR3 contains 16 residues. CDR3 sequence (DNA): TGCGCCAGCAGCCGGACGCCGGCAAGTCGCACAGATACGCAGTATTTT. It codes for CASSRTPASRTDTQYF.

The sample holds one count of this clonotype. The chain joins TRBV12-3 or TRBV12-4 to TRBJ1-5, with D uncertain. Deletions cut 8 bases from V and 0 bases from J, with 8 bases between. The CDR3 has 13 amino acids. The DNA of the CDR3 is TGTGCCAGCGAGTCGGATAGCAATCAGCCCCAGCATTTT. Its protein is CASESDSNQPQHF.

This clonotype was found a few times. This chain joins TRBV20-1 and TRBJ1-1; 7 nucleotides line up with TRBD1. V dropped 5 bases and J dropped 8; count of bases not matched to a gene: 11. Germline V gene lookup returns CDR1 DFQATT and CDR2 SNEGSKA (reference sequence). This CDR3 comprises 13 residues. The DNA for the CDR3 is TGCAGTGCTGACAGGGACCCTCAAACAGAAGCTTTCTTT. It encodes CSADRDPQTEAFF.

In nucleotides, the CDR3 is TGTGCCAGCAGCCCAGTAAGACGCTCGGATACGCAGTATTTT. Translating it yields CASSPVRRSDTQYF. The chain joins TRBV7-9 to TRBJ2-3, with D hard to call. CDR3 length: 14 residues. CDR1 SEHNR and CDR2 FQNEAQ come from the germline V gene (reference sequence). V lost 5 bases and J lost 6, with 15 bases in between.

A few counts support this clonotype. The CDR3 bases are TGTGCCAGCAGCTCCTTTGGGGCCCAGTACTTC. Translated: CASSSFGAQYF. V usage is TRBV7-2 and J usage is TRBJ2-5; D is uncertain. V lost 4 bases to trimming and J lost 9 bases, with 9 bases between them. The CDR3 contains 11 residues. In germline, CDR1 is SGHTA, CDR2 FQGNSA.

The chain uses TRBV28 and TRBJ1-1; no reliable D call. Trimming cost V 3 bases and J 8 bases, with 13 bases left between them. Germline loops: CDR1 MDHEN, CDR2 SYDVKM. The CDR3 totals 13 residues. The CDR3 loop reads CASSFIEAEEAFF. The CDR3 DNA reads as TGTGCCAGCAGTTTTATTGAGGCGGAAGAAGCTTTCTTT. Full variable domain (rest looked up from reference TRBV28 and TRBJ1-1): DVKVTQSSRYLVKRTGEKVFLECVQDMDHENMFWYRQDPGLGLRLIYFSYDVKMKEKGDIPEGYSVSREKKERFSLILESASTNQTSMYLCASSFIEAEEAFFGQGTRLTVV.

This chain uses TRBV15 with TRBJ2-5; TRBD2 agrees at 7 bases. Losses at the gene ends were 8 bases for V and 1 base for J; bases not matched to a gene: 4. This CDR3 is built from 13 residues. CDR1 LNHNV and CDR2 YYDKDF come from the germline V gene (reference sequence). The CDR3 here is CATGEGPQETQYF. The CDR3 DNA sequence: TGTGCCACCGGGGAGGGTCCCCAAGAGACCCAGTACTTC.

The J gene is TRBJ1-4, the V gene TRBV2; D may be TRBD1 (6 bases). The CDR3 is made up of 14 amino acids. CDR1 SNHLY and CDR2 FYNNEI come from the germline V gene. The ends were cut back, 6 bases at V and 4 bases at J, with 12 bases in the middle. CDR3 DNA sequence: TGTGCCAGCAGGTTGGACAGAGATAATGAAAAACTGTTTTTT. Its translation: CASRLDRDNEKLFF.

This clonotype was observed a few times. The chain carries TRBV29-1 and TRBJ1-2, with 7 bases lining up with TRBD1. Germline V gene data show CDR1 as SQVTM and CDR2 as ANQGSEA. The trim removed 4 bases at V and 5 bases at J, leaving 7 bases unmatched. This CDR3 has 13 residues. The CDR3 reads CSVGRTGAYGYTF. The CDR3 DNA sequence: TGCAGCGTTGGGAGGACAGGAGCGTATGGCTACACCTTC.

The rearrangement joins TRBV4-3 to TRBJ1-5; D is uncertain. Germline CDR1 reads LGHNA; CDR2 reads YSLEER. The CDR3 is 18 residues long. The V and J ends lost 1 base and 4 bases respectively, with 20 bases between them. The DNA of the CDR3 is TGCGCCAGCAGCCAAGGCCCCCTCGGTTGGGCGCGTAATCAGCCCCAGCATTTT. Translating gives CASSQGPLGWARNQPQHF.

V usage is TRBV4-1 and J usage is TRBJ2-5, with D uncertain. Germline V CDR1 and CDR2: MGHRA, YSYEKL. V dropped 4 bases and J dropped 2 bases, with 14 bases sitting between them. The length of the CDR3 is 15 residues. The CDR3 region is CASSRPSAGQETQYF. Here the CDR3 DNA reads TGCGCCAGCAGCCGGCCCAGCGCAGGACAAGAGACCCAGTACTTC.

DNA for the CDR3: TGTGCCAGCAGCAAGACTGTATCCTACAATGAGCAGTTCTTC. Its translation: CASSKTVSYNEQFF. The chain links TRBV7-9 to TRBJ2-1; no clear D. This CDR3 region has 14 residues. V was trimmed by 5 bases and J by 1 base, leaving 9 bases between them. CDR1 and CDR2 (germline): SEHNR, FQNEAQ (reference sequence).

The chain carries TRBV12-3 or TRBV12-4 and TRBJ1-2, with TRBD1 matching over 7 bases. The V segment lost 3 bases and the J segment 10 bases; nucleotides outside the gene matches: 11. There are 14 residues in the CDR3. The CDR3 DNA reads TGTGCCAGCAGTTTGAGGGGGCAGTCGACGGTCTACACCTTC. Its protein product is CASSLRGQSTVYTF.

This clonotype was seen more than once but under ten times. V and J are TRBV28 and TRBJ2-1; the match to TRBD2 covers 10 bases. Germline assignment: CDR1 MDHEN and CDR2 SYDVKM. With 7 bases clipped from V and 15 bases from J, the junction kept 12 bases outside the gene matches. CDR3 length: 13 residues. CDR3 region: CASTTNSGGMGFF. Here the CDR3 DNA reads TGTGCCAGCACCACGAATAGCGGGGGGATGGGGTTCTTC.

This clonotype occurred a few times. A read error is possible here, since a much larger clone lies one base away. The CDR3 region is CASREGTHNEQFF. In DNA, the CDR3 is TGTGCCAGCAGGGAAGGGACACACAATGAGCAGTTCTTC. The gene calls are TRBV6-4 and TRBJ2-1, with D perhaps matching TRBD1 (6 bases). Trimming left V 6 bases short and J 5 bases short, with 11 bases between. This CDR3 is 13 amino acids long. CDR1 and CDR2 (germline): MRHNA, SNTAGT.

Comments on this clonotype: This may be a read error: a much more frequent sequence differs by one nucleotide. The chain carries TRBV4-3 and TRBJ2-5; 15 bases agree with TRBD2. CDR1 is LGHNA, CDR2 YSLEER, per germline. This CDR3 contains 17 residues. The CDR3 DNA sequence: TGCGCCAGCAGCCCCAGGACTAGCGGGGGGGCGGGAGAGGCCCAGTACTTC. It codes for CASSPRTSGGAGEAQYF.

The chain combines TRBV9 with TRBJ2-1; no firm D call. This CDR3 has 12 amino acids. The germline CDR1 and CDR2 sequences are SGDLS and YYNGEE. Trimming took 3 bases from V and 8 from J, leaving 9 bases between them. The DNA of the CDR3 is TGTGCCAGCAGCGCACCTAGGGATGAGCAGTTCTTC. Amino acids: CASSAPRDEQFF. Filled out from reference TRBV9 and TRBJ2-1, the complete variable domain reads DSGVTQTPKHLITATGQRVTLRCSPRSGDLSVYWYQQSLDQGLQFLIQYYNGEERAKGNILERFSAQQFPDLHSELNLSSLELGDSALYFCASSAPRDEQFFGPGTRLTVL.

The chain recombines TRBV5-1 with TRBJ2-4, with D possibly matching TRBD1 (5 bases). The end of the DNA aligns better with TRBJ2-7, so the J call may be wrong. Per the germline V gene, CDR1 is SGHRS and CDR2 is YFSETQ. This CDR3 has 14 residues. The CDR3 coding sequence is TGCGCCAGCAGCTTGTACGTGGGGCTTTACGAGCAGTACTTC. Residues: CASSLYVGLYEQYF.

The chain joins TRBV27 to TRBJ2-3; D gene uncertain. CDR1 MNHEY and CDR2 SMNVEV come from the germline V gene (reference sequence). CDR3 length equals 15 residues. V dropped 1 base and J dropped 2 bases, with 10 bases sitting between them. As DNA, the CDR3 is TGTGCCAGCAGTTTATTCGGCGGTTTCACAGATACGCAGTATTTT. Its translation is CASSLFGGFTDTQYF.

This clonotype was seen a single time. The V gene is TRBV4-2, the J gene TRBJ2-7, with 8 bases aligning to TRBD1. Germline loops: CDR1 LGHNA, CDR2 YNFKEQ. The CDR3 is 16 amino acids. V dropped 3 bases and J dropped 1; count of bases not matched to a gene: 8. CDR3 DNA sequence: TGTGCCAGCAGCCAGCCACAGGGGGGACCTTCCTACGAGCAGTACTTC. It encodes CASSQPQGGPSYEQYF.

The CDR3: CASSPGTGQTGETQYF. The CDR3 DNA reads TGCGCCAGCAGCCCCGGGACAGGTCAAACGGGGGAGACCCAGTACTTC. The chain combines TRBV5-1 with TRBJ2-5, with 8 bases identical to TRBD1. The CDR3 loop spans 16 amino acids. The germline V gene has CDR1 SGHRS and CDR2 YFSETQ. V gave up 4 bases and J gave up 5 bases; unmatched junction bases: 13.

As to this clonotype: A much larger clone lies one base from this, so it may be a read error. The rearrangement links TRBV12-3 or TRBV12-4 to TRBJ2-1; unclear D gene. V lost 1 base and J lost 13, with 17 bases in between. CDR3 length: 14 amino acids. This CDR3 is CASSLGTFPETQFF. CDR3 DNA: TGTGCCAGCAGTTTAGGAACTTTCCCAGAGACCCAGTTCTTC.

This clonotype has more than one count but fewer than ten. V usage is TRBV7-2 and J usage is TRBJ2-1, with D possibly matching TRBD1 (6 bases). V lost 5 bases to trimming and J lost 10 bases, with 15 bases between them. The CDR3 totals 13 residues. The germline V gene encodes CDR1 SGHTA and CDR2 FQGNSA. The CDR3 region has the DNA TGTGCCAGCAGCCAATATACAGGGACCGAGCAGTTCTTC. It encodes CASSQYTGTEQFF.

This clonotype was recorded once. The J gene is TRBJ2-7, the V gene TRBV6-2 or TRBV6-3; D may be TRBD1 (6 bases). CDR3 length: 13 residues. Trimming shortened V by 4 bases and J by 3 bases, and 10 bases separated the two germline ends. Per the germline V gene, CDR1 is MNHEY and CDR2 is SVGEGT. CDR3: CASSFRTDYEQYF. DNA for the CDR3: TGTGCCAGCAGTTTCCGGACAGACTACGAGCAGTACTTC.

This clonotype was picked up a small number of times. The V call is TRBV6-2 or TRBV6-3, the J call TRBJ2-7; D remains unclear. CDR3 length: 11 residues. V was trimmed by 6 bases and J by 3 bases, leaving 6 bases between them. Germline CDR1 MNHEY, CDR2 SVGEGT. The CDR3 bases are TGTGCCAGCAGCGTCTTCTACGAGCAGTACTTC. Its protein product is CASSVFYEQYF.

This clonotype was counted a few times. The rearrangement joins TRBV4-2 to TRBJ1-4; tentatively, D is TRBD1 (6 bases). CDR1 and CDR2 from the germline V gene are LGHNA and YNFKEQ. V dropped 3 bases and J dropped 6 bases, with 14 bases sitting between them. The CDR3 is 15 amino acids. The CDR3 loop is CASSHTRGSDEKLFF. Written as DNA, the CDR3 is TGTGCCAGCAGCCACACAAGGGGGTCGGATGAAAAACTGTTTTTT.

This chain links TRBV9 with TRBJ1-1; 7 bases match TRBD1. The CDR3 runs 12 residues. Germline values: CDR1 SGDLS, CDR2 YYNGEE. Losses at the gene ends were 7 bases for V and 4 bases for J; bases not matched to a gene: 4. This CDR3 reads CASAGGSTEAFF. The CDR3 DNA is TGTGCCAGCGCAGGGGGGAGCACTGAAGCTTTCTTT.

The J gene is TRBJ2-1, the V gene TRBV6-5; 8 bases are shared with TRBD2. V was pared by 0 bases and J by 7 bases, with 14 bases of the junction left unmatched. This CDR3 is built from 18 residues. Germline CDR1 and CDR2: MNHEY and SVGAGI. The CDR3 coding sequence is TGTGCCAGCAGTTACTCGACTGTAGCGGGGTCCGGGGAAAATGAGCAGTTCTTC. Protein product: CASSYSTVAGSGENEQFF.

This chain uses TRBV5-1 with TRBJ2-1, with 8 bases that match TRBD2. Germline assignment: CDR1 SGHRS and CDR2 YFSETQ. The CDR3 has 15 amino acids. Trimming cost V 2 bases and J 9 bases; bases outside gene matches: 10. In DNA form, the CDR3 reads TGCGCCAGCAGCTTTGGCCCCGGGGGGGCCCTTGAGCAGTTCTTC. Protein: CASSFGPGGALEQFF.